This T cell receptor (beta chain) was identified during a study of blood T cell repertoires in COVID-19. Whole-study context: Whether acute or convalescent, the COVID-19 samples came from the United States, Italy and Spain. T cells, B-cell-depleted T cells, or PBMCs supplied cDNA or gDNA.

Per the original methods: Amplified reference gene primers provided the basis for estimating nucleated cell counts. Only in-frame clones appear in the TCRdb table, and some are missing; sequencing was by immunoSEQ multiplex PCR. V and J calls and clone size are those listed in that table; D and trimming were worked out from the DNA. The sample has around 15,000 clones, roughly 87% seen once. CDR3 length: 15 amino acids. V lost 6 bases and J lost 0, with 12 bases in between. CDR1 and CDR2 (germline): SGHAT, FQNNGV. V and J are TRBV11-2 and TRBJ1-3; weak D call: TRBD1 (6 bases). Sequencing input: peripheral blood. This TCR was sampled from a man aged 45 to 65 with active COVID-19. CDR3 loop: CASRPGQNSGNTIYF. Written as DNA, the CDR3 is TGTGCCAGCAGGCCCGGACAGAACTCTGGAAACACCATATATTTT.